Below, one TCR beta chain is given with its context. This sample also contains other DNA sequences that code for the same CDR3. Original analysis: Nucleated cell number was recorded as an estimate derived from reference gene primer amplification. Generated by immunoSEQ multiplex PCR, the TCRdb table keeps only in-frame clones and is missing some. The V and J calls and the clone size are those of that table, but D and trimming were determined from the DNA. The profile shows over 200,000 clones, over 70% of them singletons. Trimming shortened V by 6 bases and J by 6 bases, and 12 bases separated the two germline ends. CDR1 is LGHDT, CDR2 YNNKEL, per germline (reference sequence). This CDR3 region has 13 residues. The data were taken from a study of blood T cell repertoires in COVID-19. Across the study: Samples taken during acute and convalescent COVID-19 were collected in the United States, Italy and Spain. The analysed material was cDNA or gDNA that came from T cells, B-cell-depleted T cells, or PBMCs.

This sequence joins TRBV3-1 (or the pseudogene TRBV3-2) and TRBJ1-5; D is uncertain. The sequence was obtained from an elderly woman with acute or convalescent COVID-19. The specimen was peripheral blood. CDR3 sequence: CASSPSGSQPQHF. As DNA, the CDR3 is TGTGCCAGCAGTCCAAGCGGGTCTCAGCCCCAGCATTTT.